This T cell receptor (beta chain) was captured by sequencing in a study of neurological immune-mediated disorders. TCRdb independently ran MiXCR on the 5' RACE reads; one entry per CDR3 protein. The profile shows some 35,000 distinct CDR3 sequences, around a tenth of them singletons. This clonotype was found many times. There are 13 residues in the CDR3. Trimming removed 4 bases at V and 3 bases at J, with 9 bases between. Germline V CDR1 and CDR2: DFQATT, SNEGSKA (reference sequence). The TCR originated in a woman aged 25 to 45 with HTLV-1-associated myelopathy (HAM/TSP). Sequenced sample: CD4+ T cells from blood. The genes are TRBV20-1 and TRBJ1-4; tentatively, D is TRBD1 (6 bases). The chain's CDR3 is CSATRTANEKLFF. In DNA form, the CDR3 reads TGCAGTGCTACGCGGACAGCTAATGAAAAACTGTTTTTT.